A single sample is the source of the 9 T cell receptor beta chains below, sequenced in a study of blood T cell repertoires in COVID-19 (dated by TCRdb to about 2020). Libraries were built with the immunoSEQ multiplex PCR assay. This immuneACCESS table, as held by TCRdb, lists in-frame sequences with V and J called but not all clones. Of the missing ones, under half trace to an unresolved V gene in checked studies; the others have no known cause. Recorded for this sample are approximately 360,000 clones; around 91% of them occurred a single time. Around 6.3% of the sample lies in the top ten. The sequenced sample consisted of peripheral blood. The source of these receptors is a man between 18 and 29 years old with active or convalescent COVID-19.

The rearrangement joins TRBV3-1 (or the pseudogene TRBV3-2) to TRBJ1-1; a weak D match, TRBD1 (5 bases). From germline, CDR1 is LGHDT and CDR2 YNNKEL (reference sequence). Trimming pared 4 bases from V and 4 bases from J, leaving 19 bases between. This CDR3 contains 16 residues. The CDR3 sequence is CASSRRKMQGITEAFF. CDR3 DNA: TGTGCCAGCAGCCGAAGAAAAATGCAGGGTATCACTGAAGCTTTCTTT.

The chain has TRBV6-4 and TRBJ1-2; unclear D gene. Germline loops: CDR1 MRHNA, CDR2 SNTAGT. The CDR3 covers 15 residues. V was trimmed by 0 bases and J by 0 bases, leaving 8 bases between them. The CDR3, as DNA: TGTGCCAGCAGTGACTCAGCGTTTACTAACTATGGCTACACCTTC. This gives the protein CASSDSAFTNYGYTF.

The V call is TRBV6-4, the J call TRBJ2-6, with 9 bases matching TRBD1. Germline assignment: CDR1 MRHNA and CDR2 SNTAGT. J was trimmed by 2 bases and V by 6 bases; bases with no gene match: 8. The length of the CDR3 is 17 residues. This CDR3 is CASRRPRDRAGANVLTF. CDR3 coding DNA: TGTGCCAGCAGAAGACCTCGGGACAGGGCTGGGGCCAACGTCCTGACTTTC.

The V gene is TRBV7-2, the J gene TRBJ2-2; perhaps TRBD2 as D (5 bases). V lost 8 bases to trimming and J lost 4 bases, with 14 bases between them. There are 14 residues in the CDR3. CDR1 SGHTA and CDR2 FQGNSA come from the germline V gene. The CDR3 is CASHLVGSTGELFF. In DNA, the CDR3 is TGTGCCAGCCATTTAGTGGGGAGCACCGGGGAGCTGTTTTTT.

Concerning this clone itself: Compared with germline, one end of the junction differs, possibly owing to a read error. CDR3 residues: CSARGSGEQFF. CDR3 coding DNA: TGCAGTGCCAGAGGGTCGGGTGAGCAGTTCTTC. This chain uses TRBV20-1 with TRBJ2-1; perhaps TRBD2 as D (5 bases). CDR1 DFQATT and CDR2 SNEGSKA come from the germline V gene (reference sequence). The CDR3 is 11 amino acids.

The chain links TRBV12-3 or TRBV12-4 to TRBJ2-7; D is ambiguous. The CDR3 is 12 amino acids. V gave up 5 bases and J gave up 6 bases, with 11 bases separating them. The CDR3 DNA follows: TGTGCCAGCAGTCCCCAGAAAAGCGAGCAGTACTTC. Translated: CASSPQKSEQYF.

Here the CDR3 DNA reads TGCGCCAGCAGCCAAGAAGCGGGGACCACAGATACGCAGTATTTT. Its translation is CASSQEAGTTDTQYF. J is TRBJ2-3 and V is TRBV4-3; 7 bases agree with TRBD2. V lost 0 bases and J lost 2; bases outside the gene matches: 2. The CDR3 extends over 15 amino acids. Germline assignment: CDR1 LGHNA and CDR2 YSLEER.

CDR3: CASSGQGSNQPQHF. The CDR3 region has the DNA TGTGCCAGCAGCGGACAGGGAAGCAATCAGCCCCAGCATTTT. The rearrangement links TRBV9 to TRBJ1-5; the match to TRBD1 covers 7 bases. CDR3 length: 14 amino acids. The junction had 1 base not matched to a gene; V was cut back by 3 bases and J by 1 base. The V gene's germline CDR1 is SGDLS and CDR2 YYNGEE.

In DNA form, the CDR3 reads TGCGCCAGCAGCTTACGTTCGGCAGGATCCTCCTACGAGCAGTACTTC. Translated: CASSLRSAGSSYEQYF. The rearrangement uses TRBV5-1 and TRBJ2-7; the D is unclear. This CDR3 is 16 amino acids long. Trimming stripped 2 bases from V and 0 bases from J, with 15 bases between. Germline V gene data show CDR1 as SGHRS and CDR2 as YFSETQ.